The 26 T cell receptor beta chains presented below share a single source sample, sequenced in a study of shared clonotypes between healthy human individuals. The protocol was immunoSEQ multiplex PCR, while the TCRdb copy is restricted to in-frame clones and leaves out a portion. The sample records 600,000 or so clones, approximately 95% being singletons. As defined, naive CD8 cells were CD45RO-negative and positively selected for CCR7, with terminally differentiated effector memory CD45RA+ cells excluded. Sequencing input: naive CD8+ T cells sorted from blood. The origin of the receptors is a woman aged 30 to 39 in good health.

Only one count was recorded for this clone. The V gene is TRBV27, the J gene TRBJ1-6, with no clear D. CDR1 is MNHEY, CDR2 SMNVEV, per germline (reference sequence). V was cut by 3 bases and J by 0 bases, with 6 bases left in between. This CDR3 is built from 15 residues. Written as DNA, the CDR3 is TGTGCCAGCAGTTTGTGGTCCTCCTATAATTCACCCCTCCACTTT. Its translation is CASSLWSSYNSPLHF.

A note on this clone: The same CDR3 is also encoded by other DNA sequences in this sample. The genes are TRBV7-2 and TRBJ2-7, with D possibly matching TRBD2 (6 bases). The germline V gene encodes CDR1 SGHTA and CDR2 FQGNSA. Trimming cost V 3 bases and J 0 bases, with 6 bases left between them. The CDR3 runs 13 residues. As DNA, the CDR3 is TGTGCCAGCAGCTTCGGGAGCTCCTACGAGCAGTACTTC. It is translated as CASSFGSSYEQYF.

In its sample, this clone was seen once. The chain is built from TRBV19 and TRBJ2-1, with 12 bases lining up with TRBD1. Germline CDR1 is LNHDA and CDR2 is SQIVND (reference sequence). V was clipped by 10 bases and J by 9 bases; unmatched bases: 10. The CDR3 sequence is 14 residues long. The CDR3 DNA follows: TGTGCCACCGTCCCGGGACAGGGGGCCGGTGAGCAGTTCTTC. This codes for CATVPGQGAGEQFF.

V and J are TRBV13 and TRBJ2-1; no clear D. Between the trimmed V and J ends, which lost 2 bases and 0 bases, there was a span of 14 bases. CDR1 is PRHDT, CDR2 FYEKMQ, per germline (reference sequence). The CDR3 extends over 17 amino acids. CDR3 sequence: CASSLMYQAGSYNEQFF. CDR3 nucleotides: TGTGCCAGCAGCTTAATGTACCAGGCCGGCTCCTACAATGAGCAGTTCTTC.

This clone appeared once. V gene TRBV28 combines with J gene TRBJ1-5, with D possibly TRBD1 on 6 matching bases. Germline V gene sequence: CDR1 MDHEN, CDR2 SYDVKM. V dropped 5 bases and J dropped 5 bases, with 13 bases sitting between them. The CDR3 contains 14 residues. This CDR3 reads CASSLIQGYQPQHF. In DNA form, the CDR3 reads TGTGCCAGCAGTCTCATCCAGGGGTATCAGCCCCAGCATTTT.

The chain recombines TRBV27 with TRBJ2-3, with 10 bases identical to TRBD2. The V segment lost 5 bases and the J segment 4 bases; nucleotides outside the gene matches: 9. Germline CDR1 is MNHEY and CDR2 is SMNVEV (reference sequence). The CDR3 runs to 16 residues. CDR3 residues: CASSPPLAGVSDTQYF. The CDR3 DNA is TGTGCCAGCAGTCCCCCCCTAGCGGGAGTGTCAGATACGCAGTATTTT.

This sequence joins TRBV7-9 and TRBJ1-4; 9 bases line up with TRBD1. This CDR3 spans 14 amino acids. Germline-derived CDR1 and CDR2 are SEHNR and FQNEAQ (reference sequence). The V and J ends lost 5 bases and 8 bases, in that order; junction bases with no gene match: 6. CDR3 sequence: CASSPDRGGEKLFF. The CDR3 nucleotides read TGTGCCAGCAGCCCGGACAGGGGTGGAGAAAAACTGTTTTTT.

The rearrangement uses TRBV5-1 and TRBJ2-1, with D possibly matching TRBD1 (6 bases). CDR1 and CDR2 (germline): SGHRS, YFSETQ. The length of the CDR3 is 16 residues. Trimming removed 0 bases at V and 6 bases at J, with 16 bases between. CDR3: CASSLGQGLVGNEQFF. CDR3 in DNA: TGCGCCAGCAGCTTGGGGCAGGGGCTGGTCGGCAATGAGCAGTTCTTC. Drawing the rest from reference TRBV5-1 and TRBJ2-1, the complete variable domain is KAGVTQTPRYLIKTRGQQVTLSCSPISGHRSVSWYQQTPGQGLQFLFEYFSETQRNKGNFPGRFSGRQFSNSRSEMNVSTLELGDSALYLCASSLGQGLVGNEQFFGPGTRLTVL.

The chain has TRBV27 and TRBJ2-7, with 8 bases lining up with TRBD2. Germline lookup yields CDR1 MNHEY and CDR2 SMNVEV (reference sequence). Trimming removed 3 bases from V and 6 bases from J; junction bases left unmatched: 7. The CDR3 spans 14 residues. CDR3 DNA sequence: TGTGCCAGCAGTTTTAGCGGGGCGGAAGTCGAGCAGTACTTC. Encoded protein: CASSFSGAEVEQYF.

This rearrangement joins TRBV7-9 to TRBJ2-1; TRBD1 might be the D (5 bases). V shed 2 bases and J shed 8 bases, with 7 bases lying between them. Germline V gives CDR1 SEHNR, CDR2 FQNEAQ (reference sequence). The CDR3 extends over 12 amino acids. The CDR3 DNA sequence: TGTGCCAGCAGCTTATTAGGGGATGAGCAGTTCTTC. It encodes CASSLLGDEQFF. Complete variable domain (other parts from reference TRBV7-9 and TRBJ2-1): DTGVSQNPRHKITKRGQNVTFRCDPISEHNRLYWYRQTLGQGPEFLTYFQNEAQLEKSRLLSDRFSAERPKGSFSTLEIQRTEQGDSAMYLCASSLLGDEQFFGPGTRLTVL.

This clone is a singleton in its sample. CDR3 residues: CASSWTGGYNEQFF. DNA for the CDR3: TGTGCCAGCAGTTGGACAGGGGGTTACAATGAGCAGTTCTTC. The V and J genes are TRBV28 and TRBJ2-1; 10 bases are shared with TRBD1. The CDR3 is 14 residues long. V was clipped by 4 bases and J by 4 bases; unmatched bases: 1. Germline assignment: CDR1 MDHEN and CDR2 SYDVKM.

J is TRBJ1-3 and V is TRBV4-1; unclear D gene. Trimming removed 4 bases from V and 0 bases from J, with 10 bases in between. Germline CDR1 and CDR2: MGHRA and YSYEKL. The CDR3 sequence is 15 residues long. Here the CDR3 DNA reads TGCGCCAGCAGCCGCTCCGAGCTCTCTGGAAACACCATATATTTT. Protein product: CASSRSELSGNTIYF.

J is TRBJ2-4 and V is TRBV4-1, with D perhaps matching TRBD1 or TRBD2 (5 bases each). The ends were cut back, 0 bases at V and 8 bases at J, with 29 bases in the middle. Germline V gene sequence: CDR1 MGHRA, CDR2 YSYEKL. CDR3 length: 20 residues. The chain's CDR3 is CASSQEGSVGERLQGDIQYF. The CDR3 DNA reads TGCGCCAGCAGCCAAGAGGGTTCGGTCGGCGAGCGGTTGCAAGGGGACATTCAGTACTTC.

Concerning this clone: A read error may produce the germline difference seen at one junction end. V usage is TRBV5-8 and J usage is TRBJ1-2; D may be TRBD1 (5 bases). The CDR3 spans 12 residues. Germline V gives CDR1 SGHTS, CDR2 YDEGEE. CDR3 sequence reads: CASSSASWGYTF. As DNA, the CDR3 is TGTGCCAGCAGCAGCGCATCATGGGGCTACACCTTT.

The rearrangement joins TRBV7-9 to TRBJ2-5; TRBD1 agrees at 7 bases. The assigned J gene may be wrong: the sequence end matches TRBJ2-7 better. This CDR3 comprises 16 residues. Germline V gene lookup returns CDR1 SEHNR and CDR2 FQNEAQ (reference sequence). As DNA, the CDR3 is TGTGCCAGCAGCCCTCGCCCCAGACAGGGCCACTACGAGCAGTACTTC. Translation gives CASSPRPRQGHYEQYF.

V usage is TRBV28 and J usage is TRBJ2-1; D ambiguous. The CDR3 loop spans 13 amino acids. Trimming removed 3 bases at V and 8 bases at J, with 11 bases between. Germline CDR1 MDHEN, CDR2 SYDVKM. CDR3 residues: CASSLWSTDEQFF. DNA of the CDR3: TGTGCCAGCAGTTTGTGGAGCACGGATGAGCAGTTCTTC.

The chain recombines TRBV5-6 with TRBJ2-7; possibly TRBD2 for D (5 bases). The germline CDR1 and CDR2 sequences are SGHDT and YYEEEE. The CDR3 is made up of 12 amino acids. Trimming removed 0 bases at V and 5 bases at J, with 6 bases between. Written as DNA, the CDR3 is TGTGCCAGCAGCTTGGGGACTCACGAGCAGTACTTC. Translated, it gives CASSLGTHEQYF.

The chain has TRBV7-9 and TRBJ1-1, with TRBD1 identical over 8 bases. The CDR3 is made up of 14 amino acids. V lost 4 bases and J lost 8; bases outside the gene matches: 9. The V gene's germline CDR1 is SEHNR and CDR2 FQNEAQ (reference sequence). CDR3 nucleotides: TGTGCCAGCAGCTCGCCGCAGGGGGCGCGGGAAGCTTTCTTT. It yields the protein CASSSPQGAREAFF.

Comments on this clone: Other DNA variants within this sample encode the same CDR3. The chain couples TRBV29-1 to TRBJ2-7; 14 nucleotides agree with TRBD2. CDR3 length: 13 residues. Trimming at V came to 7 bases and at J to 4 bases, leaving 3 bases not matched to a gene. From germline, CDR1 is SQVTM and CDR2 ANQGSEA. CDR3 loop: CSARTSGRYEQYF. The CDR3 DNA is TGCAGCGCCCGGACTAGCGGGAGGTACGAGCAGTACTTC.

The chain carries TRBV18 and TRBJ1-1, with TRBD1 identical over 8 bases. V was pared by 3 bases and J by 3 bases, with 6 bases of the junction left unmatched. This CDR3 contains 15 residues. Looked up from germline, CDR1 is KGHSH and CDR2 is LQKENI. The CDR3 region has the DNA TGTGCCAGCTCACCGCGGCAGGGGGCGTACACTGAAGCTTTCTTT. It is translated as CASSPRQGAYTEAFF.

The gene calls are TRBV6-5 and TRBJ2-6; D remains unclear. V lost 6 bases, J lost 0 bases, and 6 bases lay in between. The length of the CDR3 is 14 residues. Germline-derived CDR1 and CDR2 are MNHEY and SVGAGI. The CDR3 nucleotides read TGTGCCAGCAGCCCTAGCTCTGGGGCCAACGTCCTGACTTTC. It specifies CASSPSSGANVLTF.

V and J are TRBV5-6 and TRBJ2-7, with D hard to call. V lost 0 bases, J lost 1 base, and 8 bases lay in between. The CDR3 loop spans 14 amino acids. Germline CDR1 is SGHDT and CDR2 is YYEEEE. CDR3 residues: CASSLDGSSYEQYF. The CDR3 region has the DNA TGTGCCAGCAGCTTGGACGGGTCTTCCTACGAGCAGTACTTC.

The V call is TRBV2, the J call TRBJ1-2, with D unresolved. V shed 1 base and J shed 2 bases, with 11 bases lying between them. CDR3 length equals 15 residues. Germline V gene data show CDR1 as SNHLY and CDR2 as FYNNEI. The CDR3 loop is CASSEVDSKNYGYTF. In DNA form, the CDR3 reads TGTGCCAGCAGTGAAGTGGACTCAAAAAACTATGGCTACACCTTC.

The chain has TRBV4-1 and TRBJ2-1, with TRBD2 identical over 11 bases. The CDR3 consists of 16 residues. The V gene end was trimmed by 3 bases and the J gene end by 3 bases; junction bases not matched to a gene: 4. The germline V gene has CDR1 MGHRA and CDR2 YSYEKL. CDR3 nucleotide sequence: TGCGCCAGCAGCCACGGGACTAGCGGATACTACAATGAGCAGTTCTTC. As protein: CASSHGTSGYYNEQFF.

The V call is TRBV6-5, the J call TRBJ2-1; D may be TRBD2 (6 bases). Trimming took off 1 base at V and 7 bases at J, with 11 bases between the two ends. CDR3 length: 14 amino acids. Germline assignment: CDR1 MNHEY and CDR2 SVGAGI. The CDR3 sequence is CASSYLGTLNEQFF. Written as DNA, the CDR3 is TGTGCCAGCAGTTACTTAGGGACTCTAAATGAGCAGTTCTTC.

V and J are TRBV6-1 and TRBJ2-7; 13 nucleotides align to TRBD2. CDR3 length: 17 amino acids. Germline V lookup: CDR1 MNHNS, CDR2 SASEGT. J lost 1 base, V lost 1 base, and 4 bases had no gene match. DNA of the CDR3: TGTGCCAGCAGTGAAGTTAGGACTAGCGGGAGATCCTACGAGCAGTACTTC. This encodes CASSEVRTSGRSYEQYF.